The 12 T cell receptor beta chains below were found in one sample sequenced in a study of blood T cells in healthy people across ages. PCR was performed a second time for roughly 6 to 12 cycles using a sample-barcoded 5' primer and a J-beta primer mix. TCRdb passed the 5' RACE reads through MiXCR, listing each CDR3 protein once. The data contain more than 1 million distinct CDR3 sequences, more than 40% of them seen just once; the ten biggest clones take up under 20%. The sequenced sample consisted of blood. The receptors were gathered from a woman aged 55 to 70 in good health.

The table lists this clonotype with a count of one. The junction departs from the called germline gene at one end, perhaps through a read error. The CDR3 spells CAGSLAPGQFNKFF. CDR3 DNA sequence: TGTGCCGGCAGCTTAGCCCCAGGACAGTTTAATAAGTTCTTC. V is TRBV11-2 and J is TRBJ2-1, with D possibly matching TRBD1 (6 bases). In germline, CDR1 is SGHAT, CDR2 FQNNGV. This CDR3 has 14 amino acids. Full variable domain (remainder filled in from reference TRBV11-2 and TRBJ2-1): EAGVAQSPRYKIIEKRQSVAFWCNPISGHATLYWYQQILGQGPKLLIQFQNNGVVDDSQLPKDRFSAERLKGVDSTLKIQPAKLEDSAVYLCAGSLAPGQFNKFFGPGTRLTVL.

This clonotype was picked up a small number of times. V and J are TRBV6-6 and TRBJ2-1; 9 bases map to TRBD2. The germline V gene has CDR1 MNHNY and CDR2 SVGAGI (reference sequence). With V trimmed by 7 bases and J by 8 bases, 18 bases remained unmatched. The CDR3 has 17 amino acids. CDR3 protein: CASTGGRDQGRPYEQFF. CDR3 DNA: TGTGCCAGCACCGGCGGGAGGGACCAGGGGCGTCCCTATGAGCAGTTCTTC.

Only a few counts were recorded for this clonotype. The chain employs TRBV7-6 and TRBJ2-7, with TRBD1 matching over 8 bases. Germline V gives CDR1 SGHVS, CDR2 FNYEAQ. The CDR3 is 15 residues long. J was trimmed by 0 bases and V by 5 bases; bases with no gene match: 6. The CDR3, as DNA: TGTGCCAGCAGCCAGGACAGGGTGAACTCCTACGAGCAGTACTTC. Its protein is CASSQDRVNSYEQYF.

The V gene is TRBV5-5, the J gene TRBJ2-5, with 8 bases aligning to TRBD1. The J call may not be correct, given that the DNA end is closer to TRBJ2-7. The length of the CDR3 is 14 residues. The V gene's germline CDR1 is SGHKS and CDR2 YYEKEE (reference sequence). This CDR3 reads CASRQDRGRYEQYF. CDR3 nucleotides: TGTGCCAGCAGACAAGACAGGGGCCGCTACGAGCAGTACTTC.

J is TRBJ2-7 and V is TRBV5-6; D uncertain. The V gene lost 0 bases and the J gene lost 3 bases, with 13 bases spanning the gap. This CDR3 is built from 15 residues. The germline V gene encodes CDR1 SGHDT and CDR2 YYEEEE. The CDR3 nucleotides read TGTGCCAGCAGCTTGGTGGGTGGGGTTGACTACGAGCAGTACTTC. This gives the protein CASSLVGGVDYEQYF.

This chain uses TRBV4-3 with TRBJ2-2, with D maybe TRBD2 (5 bases). The CDR3 runs 14 residues. Trimming removed 3 bases from V and 6 bases from J, with 11 bases in between. Germline V gene data show CDR1 as LGHNA and CDR2 as YSLEER. Here the CDR3 reads CASSHRTGSGELFF. The CDR3 bases are TGCGCCAGCAGCCACCGAACGGGGTCCGGGGAGCTGTTTTTT.

The V call is TRBV5-1, the J call TRBJ2-7, with no clear D. Per the germline V gene, CDR1 is SGHRS and CDR2 is YFSETQ. V dropped 4 bases and J dropped 6 bases, with 14 bases sitting between them. This CDR3 is built from 13 residues. The chain's CDR3 is CASSPMVGPEQYF. The CDR3 nucleotides read TGCGCCAGCAGCCCCATGGTGGGTCCCGAGCAGTACTTC. The full variable domain, in which reference TRBV5-1 and TRBJ2-7 provide the parts outside the CDR3, is KAGVTQTPRYLIKTRGQQVTLSCSPISGHRSVSWYQQTPGQGLQFLFEYFSETQRNKGNFPGRFSGRQFSNSRSEMNVSTLELGDSALYLCASSPMVGPEQYFGPGTRLTVT.

About this clonotype: A much larger clonotype is one base distant, so this may be a read error. The rearrangement links TRBV6-6 to TRBJ1-2; possible D gene TRBD1, 5 bases. V dropped 5 bases and J dropped 5 bases, with 12 bases sitting between them. The V gene's germline CDR1 is MNHNY and CDR2 SVGAGI (reference sequence). The CDR3 spans 13 residues. The CDR3 coding sequence is TGTGCCAGCAGTCCCCGACAGAAGTATGGCTACACCTTC. Its protein is CASSPRQKYGYTF.

This sequence joins TRBV27 and TRBJ2-1; 10 bases match TRBD1. Germline lookup yields CDR1 MNHEY and CDR2 SMNVEV (reference sequence). The CDR3 has 20 amino acids. J gave up 8 bases and V 5 bases, and 24 bases lay outside the gene matches. CDR3 coding DNA: TGTGCCAGCAGTGTGTCTTTGGGACAGGGGATTCGGGTTCGAGGCGATGAGCAGTTCTTC. It yields the protein CASSVSLGQGIRVRGDEQFF.

This clonotype has just a few counts. The CDR3 region is CASTEGAGHNEQFF. The CDR3 DNA is TGTGCCAGCACCGAAGGGGCGGGACACAATGAGCAGTTCTTC. The chain recombines TRBV6-6 with TRBJ2-1; a possible D gene is TRBD2 (6 bases). Germline V gene sequence: CDR1 MNHNY, CDR2 SVGAGI (reference sequence). CDR3 size: 14 residues. The V gene lost 7 bases and the J gene lost 5 bases, with 15 bases spanning the gap.

The chain has TRBV7-8 and TRBJ1-1; D possibly corresponds to TRBD1 (6 bases). CDR3 length: 14 residues. Trimming shortened V by 5 bases and J by 6 bases, and 16 bases separated the two germline ends. Germline CDR1 is SGHVS and CDR2 is FQNEAQ. In DNA form, the CDR3 reads TGTGCCAGCAGCATATTACAGGGAGGGGCTGAAGCTTTCTTT. Its translation is CASSILQGGAEAFF.

V usage is TRBV20-1 and J usage is TRBJ1-2; D call uncertain. The CDR3 sequence is 13 residues long. Germline V gives CDR1 DFQATT, CDR2 SNEGSKA (reference sequence). Trimming took 0 bases from V and 2 from J, leaving 7 bases between them. This CDR3 is CSAREGRNYGYTF. The DNA for the CDR3 is TGCAGTGCTAGAGAAGGTAGAAACTATGGCTACACCTTC.